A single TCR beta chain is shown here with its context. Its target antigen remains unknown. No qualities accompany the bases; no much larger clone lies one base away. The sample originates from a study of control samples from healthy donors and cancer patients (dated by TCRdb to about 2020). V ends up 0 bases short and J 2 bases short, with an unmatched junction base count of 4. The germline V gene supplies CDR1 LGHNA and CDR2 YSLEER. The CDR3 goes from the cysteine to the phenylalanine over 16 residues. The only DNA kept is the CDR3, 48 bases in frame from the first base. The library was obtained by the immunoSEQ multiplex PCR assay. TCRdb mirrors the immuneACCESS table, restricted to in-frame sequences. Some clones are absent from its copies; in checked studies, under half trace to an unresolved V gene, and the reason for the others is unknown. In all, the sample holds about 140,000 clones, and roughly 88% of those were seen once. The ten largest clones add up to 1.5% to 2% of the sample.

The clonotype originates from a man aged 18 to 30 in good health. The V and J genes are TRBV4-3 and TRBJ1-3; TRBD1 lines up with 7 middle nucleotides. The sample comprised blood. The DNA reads TGCGCCAGCAGCCAAGATCAGGGGGTAGCTGGAAACACCATATATTTT. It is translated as CASSQDQGVAGNTIYF.